The 21 T cell receptor beta chains below were found in one sample sequenced in a study of identical twins. A single record per CDR3 protein comes from TCRdb applying MiXCR to the 5' RACE reads. The sample includes more than 250,000 distinct CDR3 sequences, more than 6.5% of them seen just once. These data were also reused for a study on yellow fever vaccine responses in identical twins.

Sequenced: memory (CD45RO+) T cells sorted from blood. These receptor sequences come from a woman between 18 and 29 years old in good health.

This clonotype was seen many times. This CDR3 reads CASSQDQLAGVGEQYF. CDR3 in DNA: TGTGCCAGCAGCCAAGATCAGCTAGCGGGAGTGGGAGAGCAGTACTTC. The chain uses TRBV4-2 and TRBJ2-7, with 10 bases lining up with TRBD2. Germline V gives CDR1 LGHNA, CDR2 YNFKEQ. V trimming: 0 bases; J trimming: 7 bases; junction bases outside the gene matches: 9. The CDR3 extends over 16 amino acids.

This clonotype came up many times. This chain links TRBV6-2 or TRBV6-3 with TRBJ2-1, with 13 nucleotides matching TRBD2. Per germline, CDR1 MNHEY and CDR2 SVGEGT. The CDR3 runs to 15 residues. J lost 7 bases, V lost 6 bases, and 6 bases had no gene match. CDR3 nucleotides: TGTGCCAGCAGGGGACTAGCGGGGCTAGGAAATGAGCAGTTCTTC. Amino acids: CASRGLAGLGNEQFF.

The chain is built from TRBV6-5 and TRBJ2-7; tentatively, D is TRBD1 (5 bases). V dropped 0 bases and J dropped 3 bases, with 9 bases sitting between them. This CDR3 is 14 amino acids long. The V gene's germline CDR1 is MNHEY and CDR2 SVGAGI. The CDR3 region is CASSYSQGFYEQYF. The CDR3 DNA reads as TGTGCCAGCAGTTACTCTCAGGGTTTCTACGAGCAGTACTTC.

The rearrangement joins TRBV28 to TRBJ2-5, with D possibly matching TRBD2 (5 bases). Trimming stripped 3 bases from V and 0 bases from J, with 14 bases between. The CDR3 is made up of 16 amino acids. The germline V gene encodes CDR1 MDHEN and CDR2 SYDVKM. The DNA of the CDR3 is TGTGCCAGCAGTTTTCTGGAGGTGGAACACCAAGAGACCCAGTACTTC. Its protein is CASSFLEVEHQETQYF.

V gene TRBV5-1 combines with J gene TRBJ1-6; D gene unclear. The V gene's germline CDR1 is SGHRS and CDR2 YFSETQ. Trimming removed 4 bases from V and 7 bases from J, with 18 bases in between. CDR3 size: 16 residues. CDR3: CASSLSIRIGNSPLHF. The CDR3 bases are TGCGCCAGCAGCCTTTCGATCCGGATAGGGAATTCACCCCTCCACTTT.

This clonotype appeared many times. V gene TRBV6-4 combines with J gene TRBJ2-3; the D gene is possibly TRBD2 (6 bases). The CDR3 length is 16 residues. V gave up 2 bases and J gave up 2 bases, with 14 bases separating them. The germline V gene encodes CDR1 MRHNA and CDR2 SNTAGT. Here the CDR3 reads CASSDGSGENTDTQYF. The DNA for the CDR3 is TGTGCCAGCAGTGACGGGTCGGGGGAGAACACAGATACGCAGTATTTT.

The CDR3 DNA follows: TGTGCCAGCAGCCAAGATTGGTCATTAGCGGGATCAGATACGCAGTATTTT. Its protein product is CASSQDWSLAGSDTQYF. This sequence joins TRBV4-2 and TRBJ2-3; 8 bases align to TRBD2. The CDR3 has 17 amino acids. The germline V gene has CDR1 LGHNA and CDR2 YNFKEQ. V trimming: 0 bases; J trimming: 4 bases; junction bases outside the gene matches: 9.

The chain links TRBV6-2 or TRBV6-3 to TRBJ1-1; D is perhaps TRBD1 (5 bases). This CDR3 has 13 amino acids. The germline V gene has CDR1 MNHEY and CDR2 SVGEGT. V gave up 6 bases and J gave up 11 bases, with 19 bases separating them. The CDR3 region is CASSPGHTLGAFF. The CDR3 DNA reads as TGTGCCAGCAGCCCTGGACACACCCTAGGGGCTTTCTTT.

The chain carries TRBV25-1 and TRBJ2-3; D unclear. Trimming left V 2 bases short and J 2 bases short, with 8 bases between. In germline, CDR1 is MGHDK, CDR2 SYGVNS. This CDR3 comprises 14 residues. The CDR3 bases are TGTGCCAGCAGTGAAAACAGAAACACAGATACGCAGTATTTT. This codes for CASSENRNTDTQYF.

The genes are TRBV6-1 and TRBJ2-3; perhaps D is TRBD1 or TRBD2 (5 bases each). Per germline, CDR1 MNHNS and CDR2 SASEGT. The length of the CDR3 is 13 residues. V lost 3 bases, J lost 10 bases, and 14 bases lay in between. The CDR3 protein is CASSDRDPEAQYF. CDR3 in DNA: TGTGCCAGCAGTGATCGGGACCCGGAGGCGCAGTATTTT.

This clonotype appeared many times. The chain uses TRBV2 and TRBJ1-4; D remains unclear. This CDR3 is 14 amino acids long. V was pared by 6 bases and J by 5 bases, with 13 bases between. CDR1 and CDR2 from the germline V gene are SNHLY and FYNNEI. The DNA for the CDR3 is TGTGCCAGCAGCTTCGGACGGTCAAATGAAAAACTGTTTTTT. This gives the protein CASSFGRSNEKLFF.

This clonotype was seen more than once but under ten times. The chain has TRBV3-1 and TRBJ2-5; 14 bases map to TRBD2. The CDR3 has 19 residues. CDR1 LGHDT and CDR2 YNNKEL come from the germline V gene (reference sequence). J lost 2 bases, V lost 5 bases, and 13 bases had no gene match. DNA for the CDR3: TGTGCCAGCAGCGACGCCGGATCGGGACTAGCGGGAGCTCAAGAGACCCAGTACTTC. It specifies CASSDAGSGLAGAQETQYF.

The chain recombines TRBV7-8 with TRBJ2-2, with 9 bases identical to TRBD1. J was trimmed by 5 bases and V by 6 bases; bases with no gene match: 7. The CDR3 is 15 residues long. Germline V gene data show CDR1 as SGHVS and CDR2 as FQNEAQ. The CDR3 loop is CASRFGTGRTGELFF. The CDR3 nucleotides are TGTGCCAGCAGATTCGGGACAGGGAGAACCGGGGAGCTGTTTTTT.

This clonotype was seen more than once but under ten times. CDR3 region: CSPNLRDGPSASSYEQYV. As DNA, the CDR3 is TGCAGTCCAAATCTGAGAGATGGGCCTTCAGCGTCCTCCTACGAGCAGTACGTC. The genes are TRBV20-1 and TRBJ2-7, with D unclear. V lost 8 bases and J 0 bases, leaving 29 bases between the germline ends. Germline V gives CDR1 DFQATT, CDR2 SNEGSKA (reference sequence). The CDR3 runs 18 residues.

The chain is built from TRBV6-1 and TRBJ2-1; 11 bases align to TRBD1. The V segment lost 6 bases and the J segment 8 bases; nucleotides outside the gene matches: 9. The germline V gene has CDR1 MNHNS and CDR2 SASEGT. This CDR3 has 15 amino acids. The CDR3 DNA reads TGTGCCAGCAGACCAGGGACAGGGGGGCTCCATGAGCAGTTCTTC. This translates into CASRPGTGGLHEQFF.

This clonotype has only a few counts. The gene calls are TRBV28 and TRBJ2-2; unclear D gene. V lost 7 bases to trimming and J lost 4 bases, with 10 bases between them. This CDR3 comprises 13 residues. Germline V gives CDR1 MDHEN, CDR2 SYDVKM. DNA for the CDR3: TGTGCCAGCACCTTAGTAGGCACCGGGGAGCTGTTTTTT. This translates into CASTLVGTGELFF.

This clonotype has at least ten counts. This chain uses TRBV5-1 with TRBJ2-1, with 9 bases aligning to TRBD1. Germline V gene data show CDR1 as SGHRS and CDR2 as YFSETQ. The ends lost 0 bases at V and 8 bases at J; junction bases unmatched: 3. The CDR3 runs 14 residues. The CDR3 nucleotides read TGCGCCAGCAGCTTGGTGACAGGGGGGTATGAGCAGTTCTTC. Residues: CASSLVTGGYEQFF.

The chain has TRBV12-3 or TRBV12-4 and TRBJ2-1, with 9 bases fitting TRBD1. V trimming: 8 bases; J trimming: 7 bases; junction bases outside the gene matches: 12. The CDR3 spans 15 residues. CDR3 residues: CASGRTGTGLNEQFF. The CDR3 DNA follows: TGTGCCAGCGGTCGCACCGGGACAGGGTTAAATGAGCAGTTCTTC.

V is TRBV6-5 and J is TRBJ2-5; D could derive from TRBD1 or TRBD2 (5 bases each). The germline V gene encodes CDR1 MNHEY and CDR2 SVGAGI. V was cut by 3 bases and J by 1 base, with 12 bases left in between. The CDR3 runs to 15 residues. The CDR3 region has the DNA TGTGCCAGCAGTTATTCATACGGGGCCCAAGAGACCCAGTACTTC. Translating it yields CASSYSYGAQETQYF.

At least ten counts were recorded for this clonotype. The genes are TRBV29-1 and TRBJ1-2; D gene unclear. This CDR3 region has 13 residues. Germline CDR1 is SQVTM and CDR2 is ANQGSEA. Deletions cut 2 bases from V and 0 bases from J, with 7 bases between. The CDR3 here is CSVEIGSNYGYTF. CDR3 in DNA: TGCAGCGTTGAAATAGGGTCTAACTATGGCTACACCTTC.

This clonotype showed up just a few times. V usage is TRBV20-1 and J usage is TRBJ2-4; tentatively, D is TRBD2 (6 bases). The CDR3 covers 16 residues. Trimming pared 3 bases from V and 4 bases from J, leaving 19 bases between. In germline, CDR1 is DFQATT, CDR2 SNEGSKA (reference sequence). The CDR3 nucleotides are TGCAGTGCTAGCCAGGTCGACGGGGGACGAAAAAACATTCAGTACTTC. It is translated as CSASQVDGGRKNIQYF.